A selection of T cell receptor beta chains follows, all from one sample in a study of beta chain features in type 1 diabetes. The data were produced by immunoSEQ multiplex PCR, yet TCRdb's version contains in-frame clones alone and is incomplete. The repertoire holds 150,000 to 180,000 clones, roughly 8.1% seen once, with around 0.65% in the top ten. The material sequenced was central memory CD4+ T cells from blood. The source is a young man in good health. The CDR3 runs from the conserved cysteine through the conserved F or W. Fields, in order: V gene, CDR3 length, D gene, J gene, clone size, CDR3 protein, CDR3 DNA. A D gene is named only where the DNA matches it firmly. Clone size is not always given. Where it is, it says once, few, many or a class for expanded clones.

TRBV18	14	-	TRBJ1-2	few	CASSPDRTFYGYTF	TGTGCCAGCTCACCAGACAGGACCTTCTATGGCTACACCTTC
TRBV28	14	TRBD2	TRBJ2-7	-	CASSLVAGLYEQYF	TGTGCCAGCAGTTTGGTAGCGGGACTCTACGAGCAGTACTTC
TRBV5-1	12	-	TRBJ1-2	few	CASSTDNYGYTF	TGCGCCAGCAGCACAGATAACTATGGCTACACCTTC
TRBV18	16	TRBD1	TRBJ2-7	-	CASSRAWTGSSYEQYF	TGTGCCAGCTCTAGGGCTTGGACAGGTAGCTCCTACGAGCAGTACTTC
TRBV7-3	12	-	TRBJ2-3	few	CASSLYGDTQYF	TGTGCCAGCAGCTTATACGGAGATACGCAGTATTTT
TRBV9	14	-	TRBJ1-2	-	CASSVDPVNYGYTF	TGTGCCAGCAGCGTAGATCCGGTCAACTATGGCTACACCTTC
TRBV6-5	14	TRBD2	TRBJ2-7	once	CASSYTAGGPVEYF	TGTGCCAGCAGTTACACCGCGGGGGGGCCTGTTGAGTACTTC
TRBV30	16	TRBD2	TRBJ2-1	few	CAWRGYRTSGSNEQFF	TGTGCCTGGAGGGGATACCGGACTAGCGGGAGCAATGAGCAGTTCTTC
TRBV4-2	17	-	TRBJ2-3	-	CASSQGRLKSNTDTQYF	TGTGCCAGCAGCCAAGGTCGACTGAAATCTAACACAGATACGCAGTATTTT
TRBV18	14	-	TRBJ2-7	few	CASSPPAYRDEQYF	TGTGCCAGCTCACCACCTGCTTACCGGGACGAGCAGTACTTC
TRBV4-2	15	TRBD1	TRBJ1-1	-	CASSQAEGANTEAFF	TGTGCCAGCAGCCAAGCGGAGGGGGCCAACACTGAAGCTTTCTTT
TRBV28	13	-	TRBJ2-7	-	CASTRQDRYEQYF	TGTGCCTCAACCCGACAGGATAGATACGAGCAGTACTTC
TRBV10-3	17	TRBD2	TRBJ2-3	-	CAISESLAGPSTDTQYF	TGTGCCATCAGTGAGAGCCTAGCGGGACCCTCCACAGATACGCAGTATTTT
TRBV7-9	16	TRBD1	TRBJ2-7	many	CASSRNLGTGDYEQYF	TGTGCCAGCAGCCGAAATCTGGGGACAGGGGACTACGAGCAGTACTTC
TRBV2	14	TRBD1	TRBJ2-3	many	CASRLGQGTDTQYF	TGTGCCAGCAGGCTGGGACAGGGCACAGATACGCAGTATTTT
TRBV6-5	14	-	TRBJ2-1	few	CASSYGGFGHEQFF	TGTGCCAGCAGTTACGGAGGGTTCGGCCATGAGCAGTTCTTC
TRBV6-1	14	TRBD2	TRBJ2-3	-	CASSEGGSIDTQYF	TGTGCCAGCAGTGAGGGAGGGTCCATAGATACGCAGTATTTT
TRBV27	17	TRBD1	TRBJ2-7	-	CASSGGTGRLPSYEQYF	TGTGCCAGCAGTGGAGGGACAGGGAGACTCCCCTCCTACGAGCAGTACTTC
TRBV7-7	16	TRBD2	TRBJ2-5	-	CASSRRTSGIGETQYF	TGTGCTAGCAGTCGTCGGACTAGCGGGATCGGAGAGACCCAGTACTTC
TRBV5-1	15	-	TRBJ2-2	few	CASSLEGGNTGELFF	TGCGCCAGCAGCTTGGAAGGGGGGAACACCGGGGAGCTGTTTTTT
TRBV27	16	TRBD1	TRBJ2-5	-	CASSSYDRAVGETQYF	TGTGCCAGCAGTTCTTATGACAGGGCGGTGGGCGAGACCCAGTACTTC
TRBV9	13	-	TRBJ1-1	-	CASSVRGNTEAFF	TGTGCCAGCAGCGTAAGGGGGAACACTGAAGCTTTCTTT
TRBV4-2	16	-	TRBJ1-2	few	CASSQDNSGANYGYTF	TGTGCCAGCAGCCAAGATAACAGCGGAGCTAACTATGGCTACACCTTC
TRBV18	16	-	TRBJ1-3	-	CASSPATGNSGNTIYF	TGTGCCAGCTCACCCGCCACAGGGAACTCTGGAAACACCATATATTTT
TRBV2	13	TRBD1	TRBJ1-1	few	CASTKDRGAEAFF	TGTGCCAGCACCAAAGACAGGGGGGCTGAAGCTTTCTTT
TRBV5-1	14	-	TRBJ2-7	few	CASSLGGDDGKQYF	TGCGCCAGCAGCTTGGGCGGGGACGACGGCAAGCAGTACTTC
TRBV5-6	14	TRBD2	TRBJ2-5	-	CASSQGLAQETQYF	TGTGCCAGCAGCCAGGGACTAGCACAAGAGACCCAGTACTTC
TRBV6-5	14	-	TRBJ2-3	few	CASSYEAYTDTQYF	TGTGCCAGCAGTTACGAGGCCTACACAGATACGCAGTATTTT
TRBV14	15	TRBD2	TRBJ2-5	-	CASSQGLLAVGTQYF	TGTGCCAGCAGCCAAGGTCTACTAGCGGTAGGGACCCAGTACTTC
TRBV27	13	-	TRBJ1-2	few	CASSASGGVGYTF	TGTGCCAGCAGCGCGTCGGGAGGGGTCGGCTACACCTTC
TRBV7-2	16	TRBD2	TRBJ2-3	many	CASSLRLAASTDTQYF	TGTGCCAGCAGCTTACGACTAGCGGCAAGCACAGATACGCAGTATTTT
TRBV7-9	14	-	TRBJ2-2	many	CASRYSSDAGELFF	TGTGCCAGCAGGTATTCTAGCGACGCCGGGGAGCTGTTTTTT
TRBV28	17	TRBD2	TRBJ2-1	-	CASSSVAGVRLVDEQFF	TGTGCCAGCAGTTCCGTTGCGGGAGTTCGATTGGTCGATGAGCAGTTCTTC
TRBV7-9	13	-	TRBJ2-2	few	CASSPTSNGELFF	TGTGCCAGCAGTCCTACTAGCAACGGGGAGCTGTTTTTT
TRBV5-6	16	TRBD2	TRBJ2-1	few	CASSLEGGSGYNEQFF	TGTGCCAGCAGCTTGGAGGGCGGGAGTGGCTACAATGAGCAGTTCTTC
TRBV7-2	15	TRBD1	TRBJ1-1	few	CASSLPDRGDTEAFF	TGTGCCAGCAGCCTCCCCGACAGGGGGGACACTGAAGCTTTCTTT
TRBV5-4	16	TRBD2	TRBJ2-3	few	CASSGGSAGGRDTQYF	TGTGCCAGCAGCGGGGGGTCCGCGGGGGGGCGGGATACGCAGTATTTT
TRBV28	15	-	TRBJ2-1	few	CAALPDISPYNEQFF	TGTGCCGCGCTCCCGGACATTTCCCCCTACAATGAGCAGTTCTTC
TRBV30	14	TRBD1	TRBJ2-7	-	CAWASGGALYEQYF	TGTGCCTGGGCCTCAGGGGGAGCCCTCTACGAGCAGTACTTC
TRBV12-5	16	TRBD1	TRBJ2-2	few	CASGFRTGANTGELFF	TGTGCTAGTGGTTTCCGGACAGGGGCGAACACCGGGGAGCTGTTTTTT
TRBV5-1	15	TRBD1	TRBJ2-2	few	CASSDLTGSTGELFF	TGCGCCAGCAGCGACTTGACAGGGTCCACCGGGGAGCTGTTTTTT
TRBV10-3	15	TRBD1	TRBJ1-1	-	CATSRQGALGTEAFF	TGTGCCACTTCTCGACAGGGGGCTTTGGGCACTGAAGCTTTCTTT
TRBV7-2	14	-	TRBJ2-7	few	CASSQDRWRGEQYF	TGCGCCAGCAGCCAAGATCGGTGGAGAGGCGAGCAGTACTTC
TRBV4-2	16	-	TRBJ2-7	few	CASSQGTGWSSYEQYF	TGTGCCAGCAGCCAAGGCACGGGGTGGAGCTCCTACGAGCAGTACTTC
TRBV6-5	15	TRBD2	TRBJ2-5	-	CASTLAGASGETQYF	TGTGCCAGCACCCTAGCGGGGGCCTCCGGGGAGACCCAGTACTTC
TRBV4-3	17	-	TRBJ2-6	many	CASSPRLGSSGANVLTF	TGCGCCAGCAGCCCAAGATTAGGGAGCTCTGGGGCCAACGTCCTGACTTTC
TRBV30	17	TRBD2	TRBJ2-3	few	CAWSRAGGYPPADTQYF	TGTGCCTGGAGTCGAGCGGGAGGGTACCCACCCGCAGATACGCAGTATTTT
TRBV7-9	14	-	TRBJ1-4	-	CASSLGDTGEKLFF	TGTGCCAGCAGCTTAGGTGACACCGGCGAAAAACTGTTTTTT
TRBV5-4	14	TRBD1	TRBJ2-1	-	CASSQSGQANEQFF	TGTGCCAGCAGCCAGTCAGGACAGGCCAATGAGCAGTTCTTC
TRBV21-1	14	-	TRBJ1-1	few	CASSPWEQDFEAFF	TGTGCCAGCAGCCCCTGGGAACAGGATTTTGAAGCTTTCTTT
TRBV15	15	TRBD1	TRBJ2-7	few	CATSNQDRHPYEQYF	TGTGCCACCAGCAACCAGGACAGGCATCCCTACGAGCAGTACTTC
TRBV6-6	16	TRBD1	TRBJ2-2	few	CASSPLTGVNTGELFF	TGTGCCAGCAGCCCTCTGACAGGGGTTAACACCGGGGAGCTGTTTTTT
TRBV27	15	-	TRBJ2-3	few	CASSSEGSRTDTQYF	TGTGCCAGCAGTTCCGAAGGGAGTCGCACAGATACGCAGTATTTT
TRBV9	14	-	TRBJ2-1	few	CASSVGGDYNEQFF	TGTGCCAGCAGCGTAGGGGGGGACTACAATGAGCAGTTCTTC
TRBV6-6	13	-	TRBJ1-1	-	CASSSYRVTEAFF	TGTGCCAGCAGTTCATACAGGGTAACTGAAGCTTTCTTT
TRBV5-8	14	TRBD1	TRBJ2-5	-	CASTRTGFKETQYF	TGTGCCAGCACCAGGACAGGGTTTAAAGAGACCCAGTACTTC
TRBV7-2	17	TRBD1	TRBJ2-1	few	CASSLAATGGPYNEQFF	TGTGCCAGCAGCTTAGCGGCGACAGGGGGCCCCTACAATGAGCAGTTCTTC
TRBV7-2	12	-	TRBJ2-1	few	CASSFPRNEQFF	TGTGCCAGCAGCTTTCCGAGGAATGAGCAGTTCTTC
TRBV7-9	14	-	TRBJ1-2	few	CASSLNQGQTGYTF	TGTGCCAGCAGCTTAAATCAGGGTCAGACTGGCTACACCTTC
TRBV5-6	14	-	TRBJ2-3	-	CASSQRGWPDTQYF	TGTGCCAGCAGCCAAAGGGGTTGGCCAGATACGCAGTATTTT